This is a list of T cell receptor beta chains from one sample in a study of PD-1 blockade in classical Hodgkin lymphoma. The assay was immunoSEQ multiplex PCR, and TCRdb's table has in-frame clones only and misses some. The data show some 40,000 clones, over 65% seen once. The sample in question was peripheral blood mononuclear cells (PBMCs), obtained at baseline. These receptors all come from a human donor with classical Hodgkin lymphoma. CDR3s include the opening cysteine and the closing phenylalanine or tryptophan. The order of the fields is CDR3 DNA, CDR3 protein, D gene, clone size, V gene, CDR3 length, J gene. D genes are given only for firm matches. The size of a clone is reported for some rows only, either as once, few or many, or as a class for expanded clones.

TGTGCCAGCAGTTTCATTCCAGCGGGATTTTCATCGGCCGGGGAGCTGTTTTTT CASSFIPAGFSSAGELFF TRBD2 once TRBV28 18 TRBJ2-2
TGTGCCAGCAGCCTAGACATGAACACTGAAGCTTTCTTT CASSLDMNTEAFF . . TRBV7-9 13 TRBJ1-1
TGTGCCAGCAGTTACTTCGGGGACGGATCCTACGAGCAGTACTTC CASSYFGDGSYEQYF . once TRBV6-6 15 TRBJ2-7
TGTGCCAGCAGTGAGACTAGCGGGGCCTACAATGAGCAGTTCTTC CASSETSGAYNEQFF TRBD2 . TRBV6-1 15 TRBJ2-1
TGTGCCAGCAGGCCGAACCCAGGGGCTGGGCAGTTCTTC CASRPNPGAGQFF . few TRBV6-5 13 TRBJ2-1
TGTGCCAGCAGTGAGTCCCGGGACAGGGGGCCCACCCTCCACTTT CASSESRDRGPTLHF TRBD1 . TRBV2 15 TRBJ1-6
TGTGCCAGCAGTCCGCCACCCGCCAAGCGGGAGGGGAGGTTCTTC CASSPPPAKREGRFF TRBD2 . TRBV28 15 TRBJ2-1
TGTGCCAGCAGTTACAGTCTAACCTTCTACAATGAGCAGTTCTTC CASSYSLTFYNEQFF . . TRBV6-6 15 TRBJ2-1
TGTGCCAGCAATTCAGGGGAACTTTATGGCTACACCTTC CASNSGELYGYTF . . TRBV6-5 13 TRBJ1-2
TGTGCCAGCAGCTCCAACTTCGCCGGGGAGCTGTTTTTT CASSSNFAGELFF . . TRBV7-2 13 TRBJ2-2
TGTGCCAGCAGGCCGACAGGAGGTGACGCGAACACTGAAGCTTTCTTT CASRPTGGDANTEAFF . . TRBV28 16 TRBJ1-1
TGTGCCAGTAGTATCCAGATAACCGGGGAGCTGTTTTTT CASSIQITGELFF . . TRBV19 13 TRBJ2-2
TGTGCCGGGTCAGGGAATCGCAATCAGCCCCAGCATTTT CAGSGNRNQPQHF . . TRBV19 13 TRBJ1-5
TGTGCCAGCGGGCGAGAGAACTATGGCTACACCTTC CASGRENYGYTF . . TRBV2 12 TRBJ1-2
TGTGCCAGCAGCTTAAGAGGGAGGGTCGACTATGGCTACACCTTC CASSLRGRVDYGYTF . . TRBV7-2 15 TRBJ1-2
TGCGCCAGCAGCTCGGGACAGGGGGCGGATACGCAGTATTTT CASSSGQGADTQYF TRBD1 . TRBV5-1 14 TRBJ2-3
TGCGCCAGCAGCCCGGGACTAGCGGAGAGCACAGATACGCAGTATTTT CASSPGLAESTDTQYF TRBD2 . TRBV5-1 16 TRBJ2-3
TGCGCCAGCAGCCAAGGAGGGACTAGCGGGAGGGTGGTGCAGTTCTTC CASSQGGTSGRVVQFF TRBD2 . TRBV4-1 16 TRBJ2-1
TGTGCCAGCAGTGGGGGACAGGGCAATCAGCCCCAGCATTTT CASSGGQGNQPQHF TRBD1 . TRBV2 14 TRBJ1-5
TGTGCCAGCAGCTTAGCTCCGGGACAGGGGGAGTGGGCCCAGCATTTT CASSLAPGQGEWAQHF TRBD1 . TRBV7-6 16 TRBJ1-5
TGTGCCAGCTCACCGGCATTGACCTACGAGCAGTACTTC CASSPALTYEQYF . few TRBV18 13 TRBJ2-7
TGTGCCAGTAGTCCGCTTCCAGGGAACCTTCAGCCCCAGCATTTT CASSPLPGNLQPQHF . medium-sized TRBV19 15 TRBJ1-5
TGTGCCAGCAGCCAAGATTTTAGAGCCGGAGTCCTAGGGGGCTACGAGCAGTACTTC CASSQDFRAGVLGGYEQYF . once TRBV4-2 19 TRBJ2-7
TGTGCCAGCAGATCTACAGGTCCCGAGCAGTACTTC CASRSTGPEQYF . . TRBV28 12 TRBJ2-7
TGTGCCAGCAGCTTAGCGCTCTCGGGACCCTACGAGCAGTACTTC CASSLALSGPYEQYF . few TRBV11-2 15 TRBJ2-7
TGTGCCAGCAGTTTATACCCCCACAACTCCTACGAGCAGTACTTC CASSLYPHNSYEQYF . few TRBV27 15 TRBJ2-7
TGTGCCAGCAGTTTATCGGCAGGATCCTATGGCTACACCTTC CASSLSAGSYGYTF . . TRBV27 14 TRBJ1-2
TGTGCCAGCAGCTCAGATTCACCCCTCCACTTT CASSSDSPLHF . . TRBV11-2 11 TRBJ1-6
TGTGCCAGCAGCTTAGTGCCCCCTGGGGCTTACACGAACACCGGGGAGCTGTTTTTT CASSLVPPGAYTNTGELFF . . TRBV7-6 19 TRBJ2-2
TGTGCCAGCAGCTATACGGGACACATCTCTGGGGCCAACGTCCTGACTTTC CASSYTGHISGANVLTF . . TRBV28 17 TRBJ2-6
TGTGCCAGCAGCCAGGGTCTACTAGCGGGAGAGCGAGTAGCCGAGCAGTACTTC CASSQGLLAGERVAEQYF TRBD2 . TRBV4-2 18 TRBJ2-7
TGTGCCAGCAGTTCGCGAATTACAGCGAACACTGAAGCTTTCTTT CASSSRITANTEAFF . . TRBV27 15 TRBJ1-1
TGTGCCAGCACTACCCCGGGACAGGGTTACAATGAGCAGTTCTTC CASTTPGQGYNEQFF TRBD1 few TRBV28 15 TRBJ2-1
TGTGCCAGCAGTTCCCCTGGGAGGGGAGAGACCCAGTACTTC CASSSPGRGETQYF TRBD2 . TRBV27 14 TRBJ2-5
TGTGCCAGCAGCGTAGCAGTGTCATCCTACGAGCAGTACTTC CASSVAVSSYEQYF . . TRBV9 14 TRBJ2-7
TGTGCCAGCAGCTCCTACCTCGTCCCCTACGAGCAGTACTTC CASSSYLVPYEQYF . . TRBV11-2 14 TRBJ2-7
TGTGCCAGCATTCTCCGGACTCACCCGGGGGAGCAGTACTTC CASILRTHPGEQYF . . TRBV28 14 TRBJ2-7
TGTGCCAGCAGTGTTACAGGGTCGGGCACCGGGGAGCTGTTTTTT CASSVTGSGTGELFF . once TRBV6-4 15 TRBJ2-2
TGTGCCAGCAGTCCAGCCCCCTCCGGGACGTTAAGCTCCTACAATGAGCAGTTCTTC CASSPAPSGTLSSYNEQFF . . TRBV28 19 TRBJ2-1
TGTGCCAGTACCCCGCGGCCCGCTTATAGCAATCAGCCCCAGCATTTT CASTPRPAYSNQPQHF . . TRBV19 16 TRBJ1-5
TGCGCCAGCAGCCACCTCGGGCTCGGGGCCACCTACGAGCAGTACTTC CASSHLGLGATYEQYF . . TRBV23-1 16 TRBJ2-7
TGTGCCAGCAGCTCCCTGACAGGGGATGCCGGGGAGCTGTTTTTT CASSSLTGDAGELFF TRBD1 . TRBV11-2 15 TRBJ2-2
TGTGCCTGTTCGCTACAGGGGTTCAATCAGCCCCAGCATTTT CACSLQGFNQPQHF TRBD1 . TRBV28 14 TRBJ1-5
TGTGCCAGCAAACTACCGGGACAAAACACTGAAGCTTTCTTT CASKLPGQNTEAFF . . TRBV28 14 TRBJ1-1
TGTGCCTGGAGTGTAGGACCGGACCTTGAGCAGTACTTC CAWSVGPDLEQYF . . TRBV30 13 TRBJ2-7
TGTGCCAGTAGTGTCCGACCGGGGATCAGCAATCAGCCCCAGCATTTT CASSVRPGISNQPQHF . . TRBV19 16 TRBJ1-5
TGCAGCGGCGGGCCCTCCCCCTACAATGAGCAGTTCTTC CSGGPSPYNEQFF . . TRBV29-1 13 TRBJ2-1
TGTGCCAGCAGCCAAGGAAGGACGTTT CASSQGRTF . . TRBV3-1/TRBV3-2 9 TRBJ1-3
TGCGCCAGCAGCCAGGATATCTCTGGGGCCAACGTCCTGACTTTC CASSQDISGANVLTF . . TRBV4-3 15 TRBJ2-6
TGTGCCAGCAGCCCCTCAGGAACCTACTCTGGGGCCAACGTCCTGACTTTC CASSPSGTYSGANVLTF . . TRBV11-2 17 TRBJ2-6
TGTGCCAGCAGTTACTCTCTAGCGTCTAGCACAGATACGCAGTATTTT CASSYSLASSTDTQYF . . TRBV6-6 16 TRBJ2-3